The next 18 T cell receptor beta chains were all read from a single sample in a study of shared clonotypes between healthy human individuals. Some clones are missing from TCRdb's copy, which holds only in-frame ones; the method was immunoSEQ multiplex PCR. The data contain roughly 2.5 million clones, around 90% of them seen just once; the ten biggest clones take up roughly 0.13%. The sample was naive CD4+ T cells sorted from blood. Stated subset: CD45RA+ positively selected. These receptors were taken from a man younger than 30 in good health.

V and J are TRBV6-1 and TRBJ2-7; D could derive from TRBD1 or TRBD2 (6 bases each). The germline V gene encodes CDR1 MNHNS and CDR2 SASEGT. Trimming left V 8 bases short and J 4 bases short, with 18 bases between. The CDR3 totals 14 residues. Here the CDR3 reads CASGGRLGGYEQYF. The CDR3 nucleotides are TGTGCCAGCGGGGGGCGGTTGGGCGGATACGAGCAGTACTTC.

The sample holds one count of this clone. The CDR3 protein is CASSNGGDGNTIYF. The CDR3 coding sequence is TGCGCCAGCAGCAATGGGGGCGATGGAAACACCATATATTTT. This chain connects TRBV5-1 to TRBJ1-3; TRBD1 is a possible D gene (6 bases). The V and J ends lost 4 bases and 3 bases respectively, with 11 bases between them. The CDR3 covers 14 residues. The germline V gene has CDR1 SGHRS and CDR2 YFSETQ.

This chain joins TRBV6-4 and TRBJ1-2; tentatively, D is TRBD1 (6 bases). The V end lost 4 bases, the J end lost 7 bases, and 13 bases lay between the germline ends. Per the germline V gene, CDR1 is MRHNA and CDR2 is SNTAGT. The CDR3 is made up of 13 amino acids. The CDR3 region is CASSATGTGGYTF. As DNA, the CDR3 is TGTGCCAGCAGTGCAACAGGGACCGGTGGCTACACCTTC.

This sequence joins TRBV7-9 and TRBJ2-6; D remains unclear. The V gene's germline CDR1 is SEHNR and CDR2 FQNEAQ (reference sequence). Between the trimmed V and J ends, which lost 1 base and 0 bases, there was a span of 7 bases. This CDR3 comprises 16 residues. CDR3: CASSLERPSGANVLTF. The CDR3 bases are TGTGCCAGCAGCTTAGAGAGACCCTCTGGGGCCAACGTCCTGACTTTC.

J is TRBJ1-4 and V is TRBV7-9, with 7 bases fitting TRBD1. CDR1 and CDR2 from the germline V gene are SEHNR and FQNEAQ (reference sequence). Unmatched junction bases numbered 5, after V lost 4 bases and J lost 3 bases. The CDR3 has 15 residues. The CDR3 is CASSSKGAPNEKLFF. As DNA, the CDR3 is TGTGCCAGCAGCTCGAAGGGGGCCCCTAATGAAAAACTGTTTTTT. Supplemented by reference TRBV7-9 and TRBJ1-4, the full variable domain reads DTGVSQNPRHKITKRGQNVTFRCDPISEHNRLYWYRQTLGQGPEFLTYFQNEAQLEKSRLLSDRFSAERPKGSFSTLEIQRTEQGDSAMYLCASSSKGAPNEKLFFGSGTQLSVL.

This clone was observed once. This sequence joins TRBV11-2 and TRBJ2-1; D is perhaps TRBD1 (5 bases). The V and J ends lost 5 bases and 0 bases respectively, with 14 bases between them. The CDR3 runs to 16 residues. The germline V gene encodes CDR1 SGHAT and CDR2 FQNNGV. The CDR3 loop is CASSADSLSSYNEQFF. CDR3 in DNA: TGTGCCAGCAGCGCTGACAGCCTGAGCTCCTACAATGAGCAGTTCTTC. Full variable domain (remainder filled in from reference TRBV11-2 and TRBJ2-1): EAGVAQSPRYKIIEKRQSVAFWCNPISGHATLYWYQQILGQGPKLLIQFQNNGVVDDSQLPKDRFSAERLKGVDSTLKIQPAKLEDSAVYLCASSADSLSSYNEQFFGPGTRLTVL.

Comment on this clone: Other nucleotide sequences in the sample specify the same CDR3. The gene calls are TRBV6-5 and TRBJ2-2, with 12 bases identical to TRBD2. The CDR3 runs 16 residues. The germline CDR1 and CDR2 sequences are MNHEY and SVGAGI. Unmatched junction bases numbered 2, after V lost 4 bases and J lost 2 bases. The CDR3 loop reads CASSWTSGTNTGELFF. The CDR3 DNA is TGTGCCAGCAGTTGGACTAGCGGGACAAACACCGGGGAGCTGTTTTTT.

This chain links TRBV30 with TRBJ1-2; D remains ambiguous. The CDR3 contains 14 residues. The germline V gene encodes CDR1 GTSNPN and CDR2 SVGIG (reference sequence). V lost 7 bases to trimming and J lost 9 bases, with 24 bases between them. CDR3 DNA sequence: TGTGCCTCAGCAGAGAGCCTGAACTATGGGAGCTACACCTTC. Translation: CASAESLNYGSYTF.

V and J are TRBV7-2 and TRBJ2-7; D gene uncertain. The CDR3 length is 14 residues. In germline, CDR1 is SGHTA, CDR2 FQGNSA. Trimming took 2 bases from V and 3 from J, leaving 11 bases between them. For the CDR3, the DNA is TGTGCCAGCAGCTTACAAGGCAGCTACTACGAGCAGTACTTC. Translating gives CASSLQGSYYEQYF.

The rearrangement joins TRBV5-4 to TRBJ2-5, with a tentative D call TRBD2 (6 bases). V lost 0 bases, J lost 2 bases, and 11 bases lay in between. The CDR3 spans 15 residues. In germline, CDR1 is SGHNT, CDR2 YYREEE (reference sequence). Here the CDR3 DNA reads TGTGCCAGCAGCTTGGAGGAGGGATTTCAAGAGACCCAGTACTTC. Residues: CASSLEEGFQETQYF.

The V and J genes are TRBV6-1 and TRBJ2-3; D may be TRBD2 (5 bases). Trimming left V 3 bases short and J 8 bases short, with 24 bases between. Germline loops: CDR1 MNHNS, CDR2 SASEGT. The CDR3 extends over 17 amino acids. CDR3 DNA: TGTGCCAGCAGTGATTTTCTCACGGGCGGGTCTGTTAGTACGCAGTATTTT. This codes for CASSDFLTGGSVSTQYF.

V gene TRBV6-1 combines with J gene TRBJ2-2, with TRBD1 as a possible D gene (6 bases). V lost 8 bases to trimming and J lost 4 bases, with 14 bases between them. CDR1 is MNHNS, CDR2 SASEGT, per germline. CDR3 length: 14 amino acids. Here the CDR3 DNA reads TGTGCCAGCTGGACAGCGGAGATCACCGGGGAGCTGTTTTTT. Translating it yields CASWTAEITGELFF.

The CDR3 DNA reads TGTGCCAGCAGCGCGCCTACAGGAGAAAAACTGTTTTTT. Its protein product is CASSAPTGEKLFF. The J gene is TRBJ1-4, the V gene TRBV5-5; D possibly corresponds to TRBD1 (5 bases). V was clipped by 4 bases and J by 8 bases, with 12 bases between them. Germline loops: CDR1 SGHKS, CDR2 YYEKEE (reference sequence). The CDR3 extends over 13 amino acids. Combining the CDR3 with reference TRBV5-5 and TRBJ1-4 gives the whole variable domain DAGVTQSPTHLIKTRGQQVTLRCSPISGHKSVSWYQQVLGQGPQFIFQYYEKEERGRGNFPDRFSARQFPNYSSELNVNALLLGDSALYLCASSAPTGEKLFFGSGTQLSVL.

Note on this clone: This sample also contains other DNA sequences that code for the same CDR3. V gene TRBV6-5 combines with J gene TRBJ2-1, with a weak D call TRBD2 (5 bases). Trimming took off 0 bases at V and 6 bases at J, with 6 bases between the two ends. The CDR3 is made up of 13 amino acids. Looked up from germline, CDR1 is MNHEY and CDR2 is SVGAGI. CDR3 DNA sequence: TGTGCCAGCAGTTACTCCCTAGCCAATGAGCAGTTCTTC. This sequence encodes CASSYSLANEQFF.

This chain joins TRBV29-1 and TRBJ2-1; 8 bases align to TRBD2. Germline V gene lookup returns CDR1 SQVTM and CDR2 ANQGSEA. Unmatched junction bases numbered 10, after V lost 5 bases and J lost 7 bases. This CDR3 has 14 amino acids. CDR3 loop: CSVRGLGGQNEQFF. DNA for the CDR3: TGCAGCGTTCGGGGACTAGGTGGTCAAAATGAGCAGTTCTTC.

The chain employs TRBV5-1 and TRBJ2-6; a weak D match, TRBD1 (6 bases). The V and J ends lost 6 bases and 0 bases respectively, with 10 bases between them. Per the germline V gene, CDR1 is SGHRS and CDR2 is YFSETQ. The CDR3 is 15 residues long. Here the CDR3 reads CASMLQGSGANVLTF. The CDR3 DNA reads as TGCGCCAGCATGCTACAGGGCTCTGGGGCCAACGTCCTGACTTTC.

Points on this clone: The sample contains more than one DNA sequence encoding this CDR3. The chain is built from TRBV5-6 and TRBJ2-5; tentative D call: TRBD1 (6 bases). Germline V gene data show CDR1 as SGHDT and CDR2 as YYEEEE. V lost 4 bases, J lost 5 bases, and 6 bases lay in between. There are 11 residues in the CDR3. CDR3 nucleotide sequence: TGTGCCAGCAGCCAGGGGGAGACCCAGTACTTC. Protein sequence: CASSQGETQYF. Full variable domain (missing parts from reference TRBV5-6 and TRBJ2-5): DAGVTQSPTHLIKTRGQQVTLRCSPKSGHDTVSWYQQALGQGPQFIFQYYEEEERQRGNFPDRFSGHQFPNYSSELNVNALLLGDSALYLCASSQGETQYFGPGTRLLVL.

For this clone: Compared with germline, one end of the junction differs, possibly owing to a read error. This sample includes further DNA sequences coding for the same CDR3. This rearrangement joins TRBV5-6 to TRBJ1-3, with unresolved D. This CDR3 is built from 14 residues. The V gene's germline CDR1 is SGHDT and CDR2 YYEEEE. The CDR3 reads CASSFGRSGNTIYF. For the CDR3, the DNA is TGTGCCAGCAGCTTCGGCCGTTCTGGGAACACCATATATTTT.